The 27 T cell receptor beta chains below all came from one sample that was sequenced in a study of cytomegalovirus exposure and HLA in healthy donors. Assay used: immunoSEQ multiplex PCR; TCRdb lists only in-frame clones, some missing. The data hold 200,000 to 300,000 clones, with around 86% observed a single time. The source material was PBMCs. These TCRs come from a woman aged 25-40 years in good health and CMV-seropositive.

The chain couples TRBV2 to TRBJ2-7; 11 nucleotides align to TRBD1. With 6 bases clipped from V and 5 bases from J, the junction kept 6 bases outside the gene matches. Germline V CDR1 and CDR2: SNHLY, FYNNEI. The CDR3 sequence is 14 residues long. CDR3 protein: CASRGQGGSDEQYF. CDR3 sequence (DNA): TGTGCCAGCAGGGGACAGGGGGGCTCGGACGAGCAGTACTTC.

The V gene is TRBV4-2, the J gene TRBJ2-1; D perhaps matches TRBD2 (6 bases). CDR3 length: 15 amino acids. Germline V lookup: CDR1 LGHNA, CDR2 YNFKEQ. V was shortened by 0 bases and J by 6 bases, with 12 bases between the two germline ends. Written as DNA, the CDR3 is TGTGCCAGCAGCCAAGAGGTCGGACTACTCAATGAGCAGTTCTTC. This translates into CASSQEVGLLNEQFF.

J is TRBJ1-2 and V is TRBV5-1; 8 bases match TRBD1. Germline assignment: CDR1 SGHRS and CDR2 YFSETQ. The CDR3 totals 18 residues. J lost 4 bases, V lost 4 bases, and 18 bases had no gene match. CDR3 protein: CASSPHQAGTGDAYGYTF. The CDR3 DNA reads TGCGCCAGCAGCCCGCACCAAGCTGGGACAGGAGATGCCTATGGCTACACCTTC. The entire variable domain, with the rest obtained from reference TRBV5-1 and TRBJ1-2, is as follows: KAGVTQTPRYLIKTRGQQVTLSCSPISGHRSVSWYQQTPGQGLQFLFEYFSETQRNKGNFPGRFSGRQFSNSRSEMNVSTLELGDSALYLCASSPHQAGTGDAYGYTFGSGTRLTVV.

The chain links TRBV7-9 to TRBJ1-5, with TRBD1 matching over 8 bases. The germline V gene has CDR1 SEHNR and CDR2 FQNEAQ (reference sequence). After removal of 5 bases from V and 4 bases from J, the junction contained 13 bases not matched to a gene. This CDR3 comprises 17 residues. CDR3 nucleotide sequence: TGTGCCAGCAGCCCATCAGGGGGCGTAGGAAATAATCAGCCCCAGCATTTT. It is translated as CASSPSGGVGNNQPQHF.

This chain links TRBV30 with TRBJ2-3; tentative D call: TRBD2 (5 bases). Germline CDR1 is GTSNPN and CDR2 is SVGIG (reference sequence). V was clipped by 8 bases and J by 6 bases, with 15 bases between them. The CDR3 extends over 12 amino acids. The CDR3 sequence is CARSWETDTQYF. The CDR3 nucleotides are TGTGCCCGCTCTTGGGAGACGGATACGCAGTATTTT.

DNA of the CDR3: TGTGCCAGCAGCCCCCGGACTAGCGGGAGGGCCTTCGATGAGCAGTTCTTC. This gives the protein CASSPRTSGRAFDEQFF. The chain employs TRBV7-8 and TRBJ2-1; TRBD2 agrees at 15 bases. Germline V gene lookup returns CDR1 SGHVS and CDR2 FQNEAQ. CDR3 length: 17 residues. Trimming removed 5 bases from V and 8 bases from J; junction bases left unmatched: 10.

The chain has TRBV2 and TRBJ2-5; D unclear. The V and J ends lost 4 bases and 2 bases respectively, with 8 bases between them. The V gene's germline CDR1 is SNHLY and CDR2 FYNNEI. The CDR3 consists of 13 residues. The CDR3 loop is CASSVNRQETQYF. The CDR3 DNA reads TGTGCCAGCAGTGTGAACAGACAAGAGACCCAGTACTTC.

The rearrangement joins TRBV28 to TRBJ1-1; TRBD1 is a possible D gene (5 bases). V was shortened by 6 bases and J by 5 bases, with 16 bases between the two germline ends. The germline V gene encodes CDR1 MDHEN and CDR2 SYDVKM. The CDR3 covers 14 residues. The CDR3 DNA follows: TGTGCCAGCAGGAGCGGACAAGGAGGGACTGAAGCTTTCTTT. Translation: CASRSGQGGTEAFF.

This clone appeared a few times. The chain joins TRBV7-9 to TRBJ2-7; TRBD1 agrees at 8 bases. Germline V lookup: CDR1 SEHNR, CDR2 FQNEAQ (reference sequence). The CDR3 runs 15 residues. The trim removed 4 bases at V and 2 bases at J, leaving 7 bases unmatched. For the CDR3, the DNA is TGTGCCAGCAGCTCCCCCGGACAGGGAACCTACGAGCAGTACTTC. Translation: CASSSPGQGTYEQYF.

V usage is TRBV28 and J usage is TRBJ1-2, with 10 bases that match TRBD1. This CDR3 is built from 14 residues. The V gene's germline CDR1 is MDHEN and CDR2 SYDVKM. With V trimmed by 5 bases and J by 8 bases, 8 bases remained unmatched. DNA of the CDR3: TGTGCCAGCAGTCCAGAGGGACAGGGGTACGGCTACACCTTC. Translation: CASSPEGQGYGYTF.

The chain employs TRBV5-5 and TRBJ1-2, with D perhaps TRBD1 (6 bases). CDR1 and CDR2 from the germline V gene are SGHKS and YYEKEE (reference sequence). The CDR3 runs 15 residues. The V gene lost 2 bases and the J gene lost 4 bases, with 15 bases spanning the gap. CDR3 in amino acids: CASSLGGGRSYGYTF. The CDR3 bases are TGTGCCAGCAGCTTAGGGGGGGGCCGAAGCTATGGCTACACCTTC.

This chain links TRBV7-9 with TRBJ2-1; 10 nucleotides line up with TRBD2. This CDR3 region has 15 residues. V trimming: 4 bases; J trimming: 5 bases; junction bases outside the gene matches: 5. Germline CDR1 SEHNR, CDR2 FQNEAQ (reference sequence). The CDR3 DNA reads as TGTGCCAGCAGCTCCACTAGCGGGACTCACAATGAGCAGTTCTTC. Encoded protein: CASSSTSGTHNEQFF.

Concerning this clone: Different DNA sequences within this sample yield the same CDR3. The genes are TRBV5-1 and TRBJ1-1; 7 nucleotides align to TRBD1. The germline gives CDR1 SGHRS, CDR2 YFSETQ. The CDR3 extends over 14 amino acids. V lost 4 bases to trimming and J lost 2 bases; unmatched junction nucleotides: 5. The CDR3 here is CASSLDRLNTEAFF. The CDR3 DNA sequence: TGCGCCAGCAGCCTGGACAGGTTAAACACTGAAGCTTTCTTT. Drawing the rest from reference TRBV5-1 and TRBJ1-1, the complete variable domain is KAGVTQTPRYLIKTRGQQVTLSCSPISGHRSVSWYQQTPGQGLQFLFEYFSETQRNKGNFPGRFSGRQFSNSRSEMNVSTLELGDSALYLCASSLDRLNTEAFFGQGTRLTVV.

V and J are TRBV4-1 and TRBJ2-4, with D possibly being TRBD2 (6 bases). Trimming cost V 4 bases and J 3 bases, with 13 bases left between them. In germline, CDR1 is MGHRA, CDR2 YSYEKL. The CDR3 has 15 residues. The DNA for the CDR3 is TGCGCCAGCAGCCTAGTGGGGACTGGCAAAAACATTCAGTACTTC. Its translation: CASSLVGTGKNIQYF.

V gene TRBV27 combines with J gene TRBJ2-1; D gene unclear. Germline lookup yields CDR1 MNHEY and CDR2 SMNVEV (reference sequence). The V and J ends lost 2 bases and 2 bases respectively, with 4 bases between them. This CDR3 comprises 13 residues. The CDR3 coding sequence is TGTGCCAGCAGTTTACGTGCCTACAATGAGCAGTTCTTC. It translates to CASSLRAYNEQFF.

The genes are TRBV30 and TRBJ2-7; the match to TRBD1 covers 7 bases. V gave up 2 bases and J gave up 0 bases; unmatched junction bases: 10. This CDR3 has 16 amino acids. Germline assignment: CDR1 GTSNPN and CDR2 SVGIG (reference sequence). CDR3 sequence (DNA): TGTGCCTGGAGTCCTTTGACAGGGATGAGCTCCTACGAGCAGTACTTC. Its protein product is CAWSPLTGMSSYEQYF.

V usage is TRBV14 and J usage is TRBJ2-2; 10 bases align to TRBD1. The CDR3 is made up of 15 amino acids. Per the germline V gene, CDR1 is SGHDN and CDR2 is FVKESK. V shed 2 bases, J shed 5 bases, and the junction held 2 bases outside the gene matches. Here the CDR3 reads CASSQLDRGTGELFF. The CDR3 DNA reads as TGTGCCAGCAGCCAACTGGACAGGGGGACCGGGGAGCTGTTTTTT. Full variable domain (rest looked up from reference TRBV14 and TRBJ2-2): EAGVTQFPSHSVIEKGQTVTLRCDPISGHDNLYWYRRVMGKEIKFLLHFVKESKQDESGMPNNRFLAERTGGTYSTLKVQPAELEDSGVYFCASSQLDRGTGELFFGEGSRLTVL.

The chain combines TRBV27 with TRBJ1-5; tentatively, D is TRBD1 (5 bases). Germline CDR1 MNHEY, CDR2 SMNVEV (reference sequence). The CDR3 extends over 13 amino acids. The ends were cut back, 10 bases at V and 2 bases at J, with 12 bases in the middle. The CDR3 DNA reads as TGTGCCACGGGAGGACAACGCAATCAGCCCCAGCATTTT. Encoded protein: CATGGQRNQPQHF.

The J gene is TRBJ1-2, the V gene TRBV7-6; TRBD1 might be the D (6 bases). Germline CDR1 is SGHVS and CDR2 is FNYEAQ. Trimming pared 5 bases from V and 2 bases from J, leaving 15 bases between. This CDR3 spans 15 amino acids. The CDR3 sequence is CASSRTTGGNYGYTF. The CDR3 coding sequence is TGTGCCAGCAGCCGCACGACAGGCGGAAACTATGGCTACACCTTC.

Comments on this clone: This CDR3 is also generated by other DNA sequences in the sample. The CDR3 DNA sequence: TGCGCCAGCAGCCAAGATCGGACTAGCGGGTACGAGCAGTACTTC. Translating it yields CASSQDRTSGYEQYF. V and J are TRBV4-1 and TRBJ2-7, with TRBD2 identical over 11 bases. The CDR3 has 15 residues. CDR1 is MGHRA and CDR2 is YSYEKL in the germline V gene. V trimming: 0 bases; J trimming: 4 bases; junction bases outside the gene matches: 2.

The chain is built from TRBV28 and TRBJ2-3; perhaps TRBD2 as D (6 bases). Germline V gene data show CDR1 as MDHEN and CDR2 as SYDVKM. The CDR3 is made up of 15 amino acids. V was cut by 8 bases and J by 2 bases, with 17 bases left in between. The CDR3 DNA reads as TGTGCCAGCCCCGCGGGCGGGGAGACCACAGATACGCAGTATTTT. Translation: CASPAGGETTDTQYF.

V usage is TRBV6-6 and J usage is TRBJ2-7; possibly TRBD2 for D (6 bases). This CDR3 comprises 13 residues. Trimming left V 0 bases short and J 6 bases short, with 9 bases between. Germline CDR1 MNHNY, CDR2 SVGAGI (reference sequence). The CDR3 protein is CASSYSGGAEQYF. The CDR3 coding sequence is TGTGCCAGCAGTTACTCGGGGGGTGCCGAGCAGTACTTC.

The chain uses TRBV18 and TRBJ2-5, with 8 nucleotides matching TRBD2. V shed 2 bases, J shed 4 bases, and the junction held 3 bases outside the gene matches. The CDR3 covers 14 residues. Germline V gene data show CDR1 as KGHSH and CDR2 as LQKENI. In nucleotides, the CDR3 is TGTGCCAGCTCACCAAATGCGGGGGGAGAGACCCAGTACTTC. Translation: CASSPNAGGETQYF.

The V call is TRBV6-1, the J call TRBJ1-5, with no clear D. The CDR3 loop spans 16 amino acids. V shed 2 bases and J shed 3 bases, with 14 bases lying between them. Germline V gene sequence: CDR1 MNHNS, CDR2 SASEGT. This chain's CDR3 is CASSESGRAFNQPQHF. CDR3 in DNA: TGTGCCAGCAGTGAAAGTGGGAGGGCGTTCAATCAGCCCCAGCATTTT.

The CDR3 loop is CASSPPGGALAYNEQFF. The CDR3 coding sequence is TGTGCCAGCTCACCACCGGGGGGAGCCCTAGCCTACAATGAGCAGTTCTTC. The V call is TRBV18, the J call TRBJ2-1; D perhaps matches TRBD2 (6 bases). The germline V and J ends were trimmed by 0 bases and 2 bases, with 14 bases remaining between them. This CDR3 has 17 amino acids. Germline lookup yields CDR1 KGHSH and CDR2 LQKENI.

The chain carries TRBV7-2 and TRBJ1-2, with D hard to call. Per germline, CDR1 SGHTA and CDR2 FQGNSA. The CDR3 is made up of 14 amino acids. The ends were cut back, 1 base at V and 4 bases at J, with 10 bases in the middle. CDR3 sequence (DNA): TGTGCCAGCAGCTTAGATTTCGGGGTCTATGGCTACACCTTC. It specifies CASSLDFGVYGYTF.

This clone has just one count. This sequence joins TRBV27 and TRBJ2-7, with D possibly matching TRBD1 (5 bases). Germline CDR1 reads MNHEY; CDR2 reads SMNVEV (reference sequence). The germline V and J ends were trimmed by 2 bases and 6 bases, with 17 bases remaining between them. CDR3 size: 15 residues. The CDR3 loop is CASSLGVGRGSEQYF. In nucleotides, the CDR3 is TGTGCCAGCAGTTTAGGAGTCGGAAGGGGAAGCGAGCAGTACTTC.